The entry that follows covers one T cell receptor (beta chain) sequence. Its antigen is unknown. A much more abundant neighbour one base away suggests this may be a read error. RNA was extracted from bulk unsorted tissue and checked for quality with a NanoDrop ND-1000 and an Agilent 2100. For the normal lung samples, distant non-tumor tissue was collected more than 3 cm away from the tumor edge. The donors were newly diagnosed lung cancer patients admitted for thoracic surgery in China from August to November 2014 who had not received prior chemotherapy. Patients who had received previous radiotherapy or chemotherapy, or who had another concurrent cancer, were excluded from the study. Surgical tissue pieces of about 1-2.2 cm3 were preserved in RNAlater solution and stored at -80 °C until use. The data are from a study of tumor and adjacent non-tumor tissue in lung cancer (dated by TCRdb to 2017 to 2018). In terms of the full investigation: The cohort included about eleven adenocarcinoma, 2 squamous cell carcinoma and 1 small cell lung cancer patients. In total, sequencing yielded some 130 million productive TCRbeta reads, which works out to an average of about 4 million reads per sample. The study compared bulk TCRbeta repertoires between lung tumor tissue and matched distant non-tumor lung tissue from some 14 lung cancer patients. TCRbeta CDR3 sequencing was performed on 25 to 35 paired specimens, with one tumor sample and one normal lung sample collected per patient. The 15 enrolled patients, of whom around 10 were men and 5 were women, were aged about 30 to 80 years and were diagnosed with TNM stage I to III disease.

Findings and caveats that apply to the study as a whole: Tumor tissue showed significantly higher TCR diversity (inverse Simpson) than normal lung tissue, at roughly 390 vs 170 (P = 0.0075, Mann-Whitney U test). Only roughly 15 patients were in the cohort, and the authors stated that larger samples and more detailed clinical data are needed. The top 100 clones accounted for a significantly larger cumulative portion of the repertoire in normal lung than in tumor tissue. Significantly higher TCR diversity was found in younger patients, and higher tumor TCR diversity was associated with shorter overall and disease-free survival. The sequencing platform is not named in the methods, and unique molecular identifiers are not mentioned. Peripheral blood was not sequenced, so blood TCRbeta repertoires in these lung cancer patients were not examined.

Library preparation employed multiplex PCR. This sample was sequenced with an Illumina HiSeq 2500. Following protocols modified from ARM-PCR, the researchers constructed TCRbeta libraries through three rounds of nested PCR with primers (Table S4). Before sequencing, PCR products in the 200-500 bp range were cut out of the gel and cleaned up using the QIAquick gel extraction kit. In the authors' own workflow: Reads were cleaned using Trimmomatic, were merged into complete CDR3 sequences using FLASH, and were assigned to V(D)J germline segments using MiTCR. Clonal diversity was calculated as the inverse Simpson's index using VDJtools. In-frame sequences lacking a premature stop codon were counted as productive reads. In TCRdb, the public reads were trimmed at Q25 with fastp and aligned with MiXCR, with productive beta chains retained. Identical CDR3 proteins give one entry, which carries the most common genes and DNA. The V and J calls were determined by TCRdb, not by the authors. This sample is represented by tens of thousands of distinct CDR3 sequences; approximately 82% of them were singletons. The ten largest clones capture under 40% of the sample.

The specimen sequenced was distant non-tumor lung tissue. This clonotype was sampled from a man in his 70s with non-small cell lung cancer.

The CDR3 reads CASSIGQGKDGYSF. The sequenced DNA: TGTGCCAGCAGTATCGGACAGGGAAAGGATGGCTACAGCTTC. This sequence uses TRBV28 and TRBJ1-2, with 8 bases in between that match TRBD1. Inclusive of the bounding cysteine and phenylalanine, the CDR3 is 14 residues long. The kept DNA is CDR3 alone, 42 bases in frame from the first base. The germline V gene specifies MDHEN as CDR1 and SYDVKM as CDR2.